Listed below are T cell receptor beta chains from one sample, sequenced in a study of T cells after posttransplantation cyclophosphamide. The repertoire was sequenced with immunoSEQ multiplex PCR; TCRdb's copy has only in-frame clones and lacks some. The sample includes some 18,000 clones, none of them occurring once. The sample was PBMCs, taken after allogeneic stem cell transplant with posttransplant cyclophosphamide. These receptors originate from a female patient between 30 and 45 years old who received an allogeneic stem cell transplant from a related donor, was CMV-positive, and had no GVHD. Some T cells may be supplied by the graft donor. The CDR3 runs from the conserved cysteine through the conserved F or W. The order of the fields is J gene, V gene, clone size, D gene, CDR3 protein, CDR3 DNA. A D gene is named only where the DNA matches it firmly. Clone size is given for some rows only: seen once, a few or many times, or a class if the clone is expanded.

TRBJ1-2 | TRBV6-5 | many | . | CASSYRQGWVYGYTF | TGTGCCAGCAGTTACCGGCAGGGTTGGGTCTATGGCTACACCTTC
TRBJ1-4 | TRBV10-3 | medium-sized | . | CAISETAATNEKLFF | TGTGCCATCAGTGAGACAGCTGCAACTAATGAAAAACTGTTTTTT
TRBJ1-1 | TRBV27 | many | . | CASSLTVSRLTEAFF | TGTGCCAGCAGTTTAACGGTTAGCCGGCTCACTGAAGCTTTCTTT
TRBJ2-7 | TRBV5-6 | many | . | CASSYEGYEQYF | TGTGCCAGCAGCTATGAGGGCTACGAGCAGTACTTC
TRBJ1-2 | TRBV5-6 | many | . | CASSLAGTSIYGYTF | TGTGCCAGCAGCTTGGCAGGAACCTCGATCTATGGCTACACCTTC
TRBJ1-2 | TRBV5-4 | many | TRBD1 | CASGQDPSYGYTF | TGTGCCAGCGGACAGGACCCTAGCTATGGCTACACCTTC
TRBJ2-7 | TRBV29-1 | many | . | CSARKAGTYEQYF | TGCAGCGCCCGAAAGGCGGGTACCTACGAGCAGTACTTC
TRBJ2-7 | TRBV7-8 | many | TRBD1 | CASSSGQIRYEQYF | TGTGCCAGCAGCTCGGGACAGATCCGCTACGAGCAGTACTTC
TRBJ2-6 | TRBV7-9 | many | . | CASSLKGEWSSGANVLTF | TGTGCCAGCAGCTTAAAAGGTGAATGGAGCTCTGGGGCCAACGTCCTGACTTTC
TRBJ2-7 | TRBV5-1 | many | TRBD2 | CASSLETSGYEQYF | TGCGCCAGCAGCTTGGAAACTAGCGGGTACGAGCAGTACTTC
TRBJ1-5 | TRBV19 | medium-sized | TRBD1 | CASRRDRGREVKHF | TGTGCCAGTAGAAGGGACAGGGGGCGCGAGGTTAAGCATTTT
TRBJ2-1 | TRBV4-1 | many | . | CASSHITGRELYNEQFF | TGCGCCAGCAGCCATATCACAGGGCGGGAGCTTTACAATGAGCAGTTCTTC
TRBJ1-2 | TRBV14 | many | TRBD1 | CASSQETGEIGGYTF | TGTGCCAGCAGCCAAGAAACAGGGGAGATAGGTGGCTACACCTTC
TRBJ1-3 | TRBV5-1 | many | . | CASSSNLQVSGNTIYF | TGCGCCAGCAGCTCAAACCTACAGGTCTCTGGAAACACCATATATTTT
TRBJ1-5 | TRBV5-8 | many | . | CASSEGQHNQPQHF | TGTGCCAGCAGCGAAGGACAGCACAATCAGCCCCAGCATTTT
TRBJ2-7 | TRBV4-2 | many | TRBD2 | CASSHPSGSSYEQYF | TGTGCCAGCAGCCACCCTAGCGGGAGCTCCTACGAGCAGTACTTC
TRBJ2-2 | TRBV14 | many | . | CASSQVAPRDTGELFF | TGTGCCAGCAGCCAAGTTGCCCCGAGGGACACCGGGGAGCTGTTTTTT
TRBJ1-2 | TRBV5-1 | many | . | CASSLRGKEDGYTF | TGCGCCAGCAGCTTGAGGGGGAAGGAGGACGGCTACACCTTC
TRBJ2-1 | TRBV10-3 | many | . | CAIGEVAPNEQFF | TGTGCCATCGGGGAGGTAGCCCCCAATGAGCAGTTCTTC
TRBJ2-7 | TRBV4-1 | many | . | CASSQVFDRWGYEQYF | TGCGCCAGCAGCCAAGTTTTTGACAGGTGGGGTTACGAGCAGTACTTC
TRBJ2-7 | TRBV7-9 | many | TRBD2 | CASSSGGPGEQYF | TGTGCCAGCAGCTCGGGAGGGCCGGGCGAGCAGTACTTC
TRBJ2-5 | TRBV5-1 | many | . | CASSFVRSETQYF | TGCGCCAGCAGCTTTGTCAGGTCAGAGACCCAGTACTTC
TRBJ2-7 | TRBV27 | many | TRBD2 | CASSFFPAGAYEQYF | TGTGCCAGCAGTTTTTTCCCAGCGGGGGCATACGAGCAGTACTTC
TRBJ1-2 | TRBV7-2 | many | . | CASSLAGRLYGYTF | TGTGCCAGCAGCTTAGCTGGCAGGCTCTATGGCTACACCTTC
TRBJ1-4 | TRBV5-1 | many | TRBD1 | CASSLGLGGTVDEKLFF | TGCGCCAGCAGCTTGGGATTAGGGGGGACAGTTGATGAAAAACTGTTTTTT
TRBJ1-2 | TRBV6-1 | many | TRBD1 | CASNLDRDYGYTF | TGTGCCAGCAACCTGGACAGGGACTATGGCTACACCTTC
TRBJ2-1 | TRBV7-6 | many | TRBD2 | CASSATLAGGYNEQFF | TGTGCCAGCAGCGCGACACTAGCGGGAGGCTACAATGAGCAGTTCTTC
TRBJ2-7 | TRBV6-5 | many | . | CASFATSYEQYF | TGTGCCAGCTTTGCGACATCCTACGAGCAGTACTTC
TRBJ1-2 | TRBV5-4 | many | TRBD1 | CASSLLGQGPYGYTF | TGTGCCAGCAGCTTACTGGGACAGGGACCATATGGCTACACCTTC
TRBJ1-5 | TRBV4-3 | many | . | CASSQDLWQPSNQPQHF | TGCGCCAGCAGCCAAGATTTATGGCAACCTAGCAATCAGCCCCAGCATTTT
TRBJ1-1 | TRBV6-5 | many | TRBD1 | CASSLDRGERNTEAFF | TGTGCCAGCAGTTTAGACAGGGGGGAACGGAACACTGAAGCTTTCTTT
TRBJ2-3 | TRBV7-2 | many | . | CASSLATSPGTDTQYF | TGTGCCAGCAGCTTAGCGACTAGTCCCGGTACAGATACGCAGTATTTT
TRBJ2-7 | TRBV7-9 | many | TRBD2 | CASSLYAGIAGVNSYEQYF | TGTGCCAGCAGCTTATACGCGGGGATAGCGGGAGTAAATTCCTACGAGCAGTACTTC
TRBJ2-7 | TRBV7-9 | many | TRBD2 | CASSWGLADYEQYF | TGTGCCAGCAGCTGGGGACTAGCGGATTACGAGCAGTACTTC
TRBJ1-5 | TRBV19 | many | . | CASSSPPDQPQHF | TGTGCCAGTAGTAGTCCTCCTGATCAGCCCCAGCATTTT
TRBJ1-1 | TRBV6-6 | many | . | CASSPLYRDAFF | TGTGCCAGCAGCCCCCTGTACAGGGACGCTTTCTTT
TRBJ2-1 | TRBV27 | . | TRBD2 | CASRNKPSGWGSYNEQFF | TGTGCCAGCAGGAACAAACCTAGCGGGTGGGGCTCCTACAATGAGCAGTTCTTC
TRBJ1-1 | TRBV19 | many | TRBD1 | CASSSSRTGFPNTEAFF | TGTGCCAGTAGTTCCTCAAGGACAGGGTTTCCGAACACTGAAGCTTTCTTT
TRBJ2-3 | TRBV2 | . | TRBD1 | CASSEGTGVRTDTQYF | TGTGCCAGCAGTGAAGGGACAGGGGTTCGCACAGATACGCAGTATTTT
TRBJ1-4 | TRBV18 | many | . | CASSTRGSNEKLFF | TGTGCCAGCTCAACGAGGGGGTCCAATGAAAAACTGTTTTTT
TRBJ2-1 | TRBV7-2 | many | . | CASSLARDNEQFF | TGTGCCAGCAGCTTAGCGCGGGACAATGAGCAGTTCTTC
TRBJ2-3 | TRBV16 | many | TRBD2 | CASSQSSLAGGMTDTQYF | TGTGCCAGCAGCCAATCGAGCCTAGCGGGAGGGATGACAGATACGCAGTATTTT
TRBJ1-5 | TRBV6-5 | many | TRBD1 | CASSYGRDRNQPQHF | TGTGCCAGCAGTTACGGACGGGACAGAAATCAGCCCCAGCATTTT
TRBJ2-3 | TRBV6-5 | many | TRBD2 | CASRPGLAVVTQYF | TGTGCCAGCAGGCCGGGACTAGCGGTCGTTACGCAGTATTTT
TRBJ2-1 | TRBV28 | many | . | CASSLGLDLQFF | TGTGCCAGCAGTCTGGGACTGGATCTTCAGTTCTTC
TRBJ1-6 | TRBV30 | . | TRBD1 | CAWRGRGDSPLHF | TGTGCCTGGAGGGGCAGGGGGGATTCACCCCTCCACTTT
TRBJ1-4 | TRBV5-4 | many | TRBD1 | CASSWTGSTNEKLFF | TGTGCCAGCAGCTGGACAGGTTCAACTAATGAAAAACTGTTTTTT
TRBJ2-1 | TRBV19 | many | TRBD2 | CASRTTSGSSYNEQFF | TGTGCCAGTAGGACAACTAGCGGGAGCTCCTACAATGAGCAGTTCTTC
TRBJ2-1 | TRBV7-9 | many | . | CASSLEGAFYNEQFF | TGTGCCAGCAGCTTAGAGGGAGCATTCTACAATGAGCAGTTCTTC
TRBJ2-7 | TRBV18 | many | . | CASSPRLGPSYEQYF | TGTGCCAGCTCACCTCGACTAGGTCCCTCCTACGAGCAGTACTTC
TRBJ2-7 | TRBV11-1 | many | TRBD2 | CASSYPGGDLYF | TGTGCCAGCAGCTACCCGGGAGGAGATCTGTACTTC
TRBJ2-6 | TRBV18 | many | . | CASSPTLGGANVLTF | TGTGCCAGCTCACCTACGCTAGGAGGGGCCAACGTCCTGACTTTC
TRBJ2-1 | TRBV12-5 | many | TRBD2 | CASGTSGRQFF | TGTGCTAGTGGAACTAGCGGGAGACAGTTCTTC